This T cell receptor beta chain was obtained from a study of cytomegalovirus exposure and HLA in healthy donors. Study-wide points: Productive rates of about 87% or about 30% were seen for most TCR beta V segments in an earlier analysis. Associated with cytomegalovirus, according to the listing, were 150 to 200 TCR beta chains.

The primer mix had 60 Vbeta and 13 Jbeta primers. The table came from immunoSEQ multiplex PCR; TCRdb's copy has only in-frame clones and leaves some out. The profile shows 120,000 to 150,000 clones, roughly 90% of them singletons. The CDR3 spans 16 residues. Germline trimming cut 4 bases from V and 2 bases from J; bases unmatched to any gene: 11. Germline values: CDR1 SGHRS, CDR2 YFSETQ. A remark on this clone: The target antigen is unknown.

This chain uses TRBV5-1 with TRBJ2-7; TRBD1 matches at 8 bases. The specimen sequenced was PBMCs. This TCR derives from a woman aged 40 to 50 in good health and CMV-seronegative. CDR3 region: CASSSVPGQEAYEQYF. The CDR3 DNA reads TGCGCCAGCAGCAGTGTCCCGGGACAGGAGGCCTACGAGCAGTACTTC.